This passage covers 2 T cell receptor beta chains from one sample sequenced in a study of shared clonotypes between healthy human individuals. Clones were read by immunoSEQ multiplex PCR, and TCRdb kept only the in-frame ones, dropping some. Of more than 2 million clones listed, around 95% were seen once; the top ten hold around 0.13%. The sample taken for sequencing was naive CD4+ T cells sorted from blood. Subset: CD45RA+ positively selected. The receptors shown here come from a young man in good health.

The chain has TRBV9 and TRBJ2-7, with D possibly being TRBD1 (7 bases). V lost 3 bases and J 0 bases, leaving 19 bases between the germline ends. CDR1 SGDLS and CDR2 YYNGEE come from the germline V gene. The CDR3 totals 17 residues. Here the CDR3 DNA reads TGTGCCAGCAGCGCCGGGGGTGGGACAGCCAACTCCTACGAGCAGTACTTC. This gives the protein CASSAGGGTANSYEQYF.

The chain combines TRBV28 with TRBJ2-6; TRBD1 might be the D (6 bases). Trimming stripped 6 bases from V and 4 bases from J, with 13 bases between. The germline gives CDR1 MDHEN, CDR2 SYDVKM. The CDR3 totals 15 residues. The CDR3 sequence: CASSKNRAGANVLTF. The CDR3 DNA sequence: TGTGCCAGCAGCAAAAACAGGGCGGGGGCCAACGTCCTGACTTTC. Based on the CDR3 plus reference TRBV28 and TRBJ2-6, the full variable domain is DVKVTQSSRYLVKRTGEKVFLECVQDMDHENMFWYRQDPGLGLRLIYFSYDVKMKEKGDIPEGYSVSREKKERFSLILESASTNQTSMYLCASSKNRAGANVLTFGAGSRLTVL.